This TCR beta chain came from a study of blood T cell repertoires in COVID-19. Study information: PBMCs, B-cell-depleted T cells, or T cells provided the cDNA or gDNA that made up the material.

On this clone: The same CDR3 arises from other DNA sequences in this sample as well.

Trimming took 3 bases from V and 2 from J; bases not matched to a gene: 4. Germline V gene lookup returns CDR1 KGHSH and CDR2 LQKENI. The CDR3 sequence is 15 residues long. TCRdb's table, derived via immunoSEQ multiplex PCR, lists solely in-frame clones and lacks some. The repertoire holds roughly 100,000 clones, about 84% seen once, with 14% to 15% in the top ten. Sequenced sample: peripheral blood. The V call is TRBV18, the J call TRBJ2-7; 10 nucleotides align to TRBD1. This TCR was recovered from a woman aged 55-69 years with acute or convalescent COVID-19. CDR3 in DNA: TGTGCCAGCTCACCCGGAGGGACAGGGGCCTACGAGCAGTACTTC. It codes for CASSPGGTGAYEQYF. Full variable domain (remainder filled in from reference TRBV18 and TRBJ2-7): NAGVMQNPRHLVRRRGQEARLRCSPMKGHSHVYWYRQLPEEGLKFMVYLQKENIIDESGMPKERFSAEFPKEGPSILRIQQVVRGDSAAYFCASSPGGTGAYEQYFGPGTRLTVT.